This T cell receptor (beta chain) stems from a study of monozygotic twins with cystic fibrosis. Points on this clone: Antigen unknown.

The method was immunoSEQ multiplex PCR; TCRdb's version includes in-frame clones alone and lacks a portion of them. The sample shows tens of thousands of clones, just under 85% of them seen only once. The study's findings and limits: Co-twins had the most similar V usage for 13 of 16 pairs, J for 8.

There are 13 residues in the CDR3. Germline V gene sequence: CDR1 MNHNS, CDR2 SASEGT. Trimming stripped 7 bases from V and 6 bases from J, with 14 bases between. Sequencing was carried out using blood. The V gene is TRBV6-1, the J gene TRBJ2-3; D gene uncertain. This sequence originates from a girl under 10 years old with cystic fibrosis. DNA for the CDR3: TGTGCCAGCACCAAAGGACGATCGGATACGCAGTATTTT. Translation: CASTKGRSDTQYF.